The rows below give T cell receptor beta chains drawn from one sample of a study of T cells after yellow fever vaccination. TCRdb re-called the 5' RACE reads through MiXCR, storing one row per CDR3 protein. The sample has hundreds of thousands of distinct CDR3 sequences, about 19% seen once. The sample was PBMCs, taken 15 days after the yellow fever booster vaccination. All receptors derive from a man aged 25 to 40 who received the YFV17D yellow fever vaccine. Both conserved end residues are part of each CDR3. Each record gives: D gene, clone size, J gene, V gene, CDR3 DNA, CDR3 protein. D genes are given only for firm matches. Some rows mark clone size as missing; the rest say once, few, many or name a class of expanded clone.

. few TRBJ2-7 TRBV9 TGTGCCAGCAGCGTAGAAACGTATTCCTACGAGCAGTACTTC CASSVETYSYEQYF
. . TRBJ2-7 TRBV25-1 TGTGCCAGCAGTCAGGGGGGGGCAGGGGTATCCTACGAGCAGTACTTC CASSQGGAGVSYEQYF
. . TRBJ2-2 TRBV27 TGTGCCAGCAGTGGGGGGGCCGGGCGGACTACCGGGGAGCTGTTTTTT CASSGGAGRTTGELFF
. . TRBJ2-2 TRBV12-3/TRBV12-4 TGTGCCAGCACCCCCGGGGTGGTAAACACCGGGGAGCTGTTTTTT CASTPGVVNTGELFF
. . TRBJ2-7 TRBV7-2 TGTGCCAGCAGCTTAGGCTCAACATGGGCGAGGGAATTCAACGAGCAGTACTTC CASSLGSTWAREFNEQYF
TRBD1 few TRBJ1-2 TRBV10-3 TGTGCCATCCCAACAGGGGGCGGCTATGGCTACACCTTC CAIPTGGGYGYTF
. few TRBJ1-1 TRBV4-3 TGCGCCAGCAGCCAAGATAGTGGTTTTCGGGGCACTGAAGCTTTCTTT CASSQDSGFRGTEAFF
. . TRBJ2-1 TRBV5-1 TGCGCCAGCAGCCCAGACGGGACTGGGCGATCCAGTGAGCAGTTCTTC CASSPDGTGRSSEQFF
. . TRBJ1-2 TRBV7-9 TGTGCCAGCAGCTCCTGGAGTGAACACAGGGTTAATGGCTACACCTTC CASSSWSEHRVNGYTF
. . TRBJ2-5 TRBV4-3 TGCGCCAGCAGCCAAGAAGCGAGGGGGGAGACCCAGTACTTC CASSQEARGETQYF
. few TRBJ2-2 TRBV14 TGTGCCAGCAGCCAAGATTGGGAGACCGGGGAGCTGTTTTTT CASSQDWETGELFF
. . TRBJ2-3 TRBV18 TGTGCCAGCTCACCGGGACTGTTGGGAACAGATACGCAGTATTTT CASSPGLLGTDTQYF
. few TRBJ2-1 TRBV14 TGTGCCAGCAGCCAATTAGGCCAGGGGAACAATGAGCAGTTCTTC CASSQLGQGNNEQFF
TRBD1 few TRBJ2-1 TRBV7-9 TGTGCCAGCAGCCCCCCCCGGACAGGGGGGGATGAGCAGTTCTTC CASSPPRTGGDEQFF
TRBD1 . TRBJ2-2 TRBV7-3 TGTGCCAGCAGCTATCCCGGGACAGGGGCGAACACCGGGGAGCTGTTTTTT CASSYPGTGANTGELFF
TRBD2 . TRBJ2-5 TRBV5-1 TGCGCCAGCAGCGTGGAAGCGGGAGGCGCGGAAGAGACCCAGTACTTC CASSVEAGGAEETQYF
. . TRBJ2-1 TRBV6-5 TGTGCCAGCAGTTACTCAGGCAGGGGTCTTTTTAATGAGCAGTTCTTC CASSYSGRGLFNEQFF
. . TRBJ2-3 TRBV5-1 TGCGCCAGCACAGGGGACATCAGTTTCACAGATACGCAGTATTTT CASTGDISFTDTQYF
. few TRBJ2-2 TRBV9 TGTGCCAGCAGCCCCGGCGGCGGTTCGGGTACCGGGGAGCTGTTTTTT CASSPGGGSGTGELFF
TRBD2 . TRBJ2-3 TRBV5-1 TGCGCCAGCAGCTTGAATAGCGGGAGACGAGCAGATACGCAGTATTTT CASSLNSGRRADTQYF
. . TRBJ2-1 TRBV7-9 TGTGCCAGCAGCTTAAGGCTAGCACCACTCAACAATGAGCAGTTCTTC CASSLRLAPLNNEQFF
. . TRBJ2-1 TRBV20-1 TGCAGTGCTAGAGATATAGAAGGGCAGTTCTTC CSARDIEGQFF
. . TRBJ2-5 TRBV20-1 TGCAGTGCTCTTCGACAGGCCCGTCCAGAGACCCAGTACTTC CSALRQARPETQYF
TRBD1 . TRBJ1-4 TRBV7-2 TGTGCCAGCAGCTTAGCGACAGGGAATGAAAAACTGTTTTTT CASSLATGNEKLFF
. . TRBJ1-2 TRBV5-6 TGTGCCAGCAGCTTGGCCGGGACCCTCCATGGCTACACCTTC CASSLAGTLHGYTF
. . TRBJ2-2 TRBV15 TGTGCCACCAGCAGAGGCAAAGGGGACACCGGGGAGCTGTTTTTT CATSRGKGDTGELFF
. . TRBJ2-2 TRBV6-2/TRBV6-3 TGTGCCAGCAGTTACTTCCAGTGGCGGGTTAACACCGGGGAGCTGTTTTTT CASSYFQWRVNTGELFF
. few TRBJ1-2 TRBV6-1 TGTGCCAGCAGTGAAGCCGGCGGTATTAACTATGGCTACACCTTC CASSEAGGINYGYTF
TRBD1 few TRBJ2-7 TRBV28 TGTGCCAGCAGCTCCCCCCTGGGACAGGGGGCCCCGACCTACGAGCAGTACTTC CASSSPLGQGAPTYEQYF
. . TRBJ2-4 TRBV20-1 TGCAGTGCTAGAGATTCGGGGGCCGAGGGCAACATTCAGTACTTC CSARDSGAEGNIQYF
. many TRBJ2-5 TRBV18 TGTGCCAGCTCACCACAACAAGAGACCCAGTACTTC CASSPQQETQYF
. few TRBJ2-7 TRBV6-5 TGTGCCAGCAGTTACTCGATATCTTCCTCCTACGAGCAGTACTTC CASSYSISSSYEQYF
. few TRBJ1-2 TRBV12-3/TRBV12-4 TGTGCCAGCAGTTTAGGCATACCGGACTCTTACTATGGCTACACCTTC CASSLGIPDSYYGYTF
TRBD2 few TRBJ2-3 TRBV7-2 TGTGCCAGCAGCTCCCAGAGCGGGAAAGTGGCAGATACGCAGTATTTT CASSSQSGKVADTQYF
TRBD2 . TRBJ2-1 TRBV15 TGTGCCACCAGCAGGGGACTAGCGGGGACCTACAATGAGCAGTTCTTC CATSRGLAGTYNEQFF
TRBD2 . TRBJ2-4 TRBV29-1 TGCAGCGTTCGAGAGGCGGGAGGGCCTACGGACATTCAGTACTTC CSVREAGGPTDIQYF
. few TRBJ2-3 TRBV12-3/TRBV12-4 TGTGCCAGCAGTTTTGGGAGGAGGCGGAAGAGCACAGATACGCAGTATTTT CASSFGRRRKSTDTQYF
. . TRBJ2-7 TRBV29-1 TGCAGCGCAATGCCTCTACAGGGTCACGAGCAGTACTTC CSAMPLQGHEQYF
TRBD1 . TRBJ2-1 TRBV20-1 TGCAGTGCGCCGGGACAGAACAATGAGCAGTTCTTC CSAPGQNNEQFF
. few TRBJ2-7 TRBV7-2 TGTGCCAGCAGCTCCCAGGGGGGCCTCTCCTACGAGCAGTACTTC CASSSQGGLSYEQYF
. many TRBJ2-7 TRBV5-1 TGCGCCAGCAGCTTGGACGGGACCTACGAGCAGTACTTC CASSLDGTYEQYF
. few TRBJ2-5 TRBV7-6 TGTGCCAGCAGCTTCATACCCAAAGAGACCCAGTACTTC CASSFIPKETQYF
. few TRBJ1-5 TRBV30 TGTGCCTGGAGTGTAGACCAGGGGTGGAATCAGCCCCAGCATTTT CAWSVDQGWNQPQHF
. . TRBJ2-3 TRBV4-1 TGCGCCAGCAGCCAAGATAATATGGGTTTCACGGATACGCAGTATTTT CASSQDNMGFTDTQYF
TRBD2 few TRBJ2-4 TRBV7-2 TGTGCCAGCAGCTTAGCGTTACTAGCGGGAGTCAGCATTCAGTACTTC CASSLALLAGVSIQYF
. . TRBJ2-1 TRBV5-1 TGCGCCAGCACCCCGGACAGGGTCGATAGGCGGGAGTACAATGAGCAGTTCTTC CASTPDRVDRREYNEQFF
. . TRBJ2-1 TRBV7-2 TGTGCCAGCAGCTTAGGCGGCCCGGGAGACAATGAGCAGTTCTTC CASSLGGPGDNEQFF
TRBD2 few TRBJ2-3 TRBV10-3 TGTGCCATCAGTGAGGAGCGGGAGCTCACAGATACGCAGTATTTT CAISEERELTDTQYF
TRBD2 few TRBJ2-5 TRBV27 TGTGCCAGCAGGCCCAACCCGGGACTAGCGGGAGGAGAGACCCAGTACTTC CASRPNPGLAGGETQYF
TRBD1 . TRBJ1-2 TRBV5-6 TGTGCCAGCATCCGGACAGGCGTTGACTATGGCTACACCTTC CASIRTGVDYGYTF
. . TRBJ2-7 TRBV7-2 TGTGCCAGCAGCCAAGACAGGCTGCAGTACTTC CASSQDRLQYF
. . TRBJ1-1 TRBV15 TGTGCCACCAGGCGTGGGGGCCTGAACACTGAAGCTTTCTTT CATRRGGLNTEAFF
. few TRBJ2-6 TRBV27 TGTGCCAGCAGTTTAGAGACCTCTGGGGCCAACGTCCTGACTTTC CASSLETSGANVLTF
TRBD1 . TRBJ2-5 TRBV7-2 TGTGCCAGCAGCTCCCGGGACAGCGTACTAGAGACCCAGTACTTC CASSSRDSVLETQYF
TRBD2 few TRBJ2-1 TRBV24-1 TGTGCCACCAGTGATTACCCAGGGACTAGCTCCTACAATGAGCAGTTCTTC CATSDYPGTSSYNEQFF